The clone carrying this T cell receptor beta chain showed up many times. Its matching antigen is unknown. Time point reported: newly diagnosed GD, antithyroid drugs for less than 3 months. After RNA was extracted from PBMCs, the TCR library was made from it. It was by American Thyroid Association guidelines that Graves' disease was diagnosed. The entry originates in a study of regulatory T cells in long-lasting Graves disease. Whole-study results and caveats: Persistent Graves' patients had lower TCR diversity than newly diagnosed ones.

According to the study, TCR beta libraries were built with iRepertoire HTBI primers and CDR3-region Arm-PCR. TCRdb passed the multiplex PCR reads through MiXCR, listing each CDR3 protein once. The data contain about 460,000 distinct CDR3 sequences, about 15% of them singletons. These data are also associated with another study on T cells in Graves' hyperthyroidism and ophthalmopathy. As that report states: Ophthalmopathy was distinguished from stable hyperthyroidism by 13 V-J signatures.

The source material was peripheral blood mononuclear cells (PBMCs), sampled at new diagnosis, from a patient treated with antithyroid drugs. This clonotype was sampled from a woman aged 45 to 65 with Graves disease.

DNA for the CDR3: TGTGCCAGCAGCGGCCATAGCGGGAGGGTAAACAATGAGCAGTTCTTC. It is translated as CASSGHSGRVNNEQFF. The chain combines TRBV11-2 with TRBJ2-1; 11 nucleotides agree with TRBD2. The CDR3 sequence is 16 residues long. CDR1 is SGHAT and CDR2 is FQNNGV in the germline V gene. J lost 5 bases, V lost 5 bases, and 8 bases had no gene match. The full variable domain, rest sourced from reference TRBV11-2 and TRBJ2-1, is EAGVAQSPRYKIIEKRQSVAFWCNPISGHATLYWYQQILGQGPKLLIQFQNNGVVDDSQLPKDRFSAERLKGVDSTLKIQPAKLEDSAVYLCASSGHSGRVNNEQFFGPGTRLTVL.